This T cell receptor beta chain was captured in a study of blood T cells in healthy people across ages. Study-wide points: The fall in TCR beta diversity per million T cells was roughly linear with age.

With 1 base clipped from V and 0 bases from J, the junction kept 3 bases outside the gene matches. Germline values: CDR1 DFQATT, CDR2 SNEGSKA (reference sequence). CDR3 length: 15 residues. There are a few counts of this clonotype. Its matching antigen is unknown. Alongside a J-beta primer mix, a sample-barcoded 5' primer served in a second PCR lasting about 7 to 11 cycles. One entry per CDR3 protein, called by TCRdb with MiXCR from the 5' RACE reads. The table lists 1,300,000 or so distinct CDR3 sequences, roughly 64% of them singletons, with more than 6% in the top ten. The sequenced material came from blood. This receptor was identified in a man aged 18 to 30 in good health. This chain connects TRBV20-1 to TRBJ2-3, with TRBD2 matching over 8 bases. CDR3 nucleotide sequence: TGCAGTGCTAGAGTGGGCGGGGGGAGCACAGATACGCAGTATTTT. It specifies CSARVGGGSTDTQYF.